Following are 19 T cell receptor beta chains from one sample sequenced in a study of OX40 agonist ivuxolimab in advanced cancers. Sequencing was performed with immunoSEQ multiplex PCR; in TCRdb, only in-frame clones are kept and a portion is missing. The table shows 55,000 or so clones, with about nine tenths occurring only once. This sample comprised CD4+ or CD8+ T cells sorted from blood, obtained in a trial of the OX40 agonist ivuxolimab. All receptors come from an adult with an advanced solid tumor such as melanoma, head and neck, liver or kidney cancer.

This clone was picked up a small number of times. The chain combines TRBV28 with TRBJ1-2; 7 nucleotides agree with TRBD1. The germline gives CDR1 MDHEN, CDR2 SYDVKM. V trimming: 6 bases; J trimming: 6 bases; junction bases outside the gene matches: 7. The CDR3 is 13 residues long. In nucleotides, the CDR3 is TGTGCCAGCAGAGAGACAGGGCGAGATGGCTACACCTTC. Translating it yields CASRETGRDGYTF.

The J gene is TRBJ2-2, the V gene TRBV5-1; the D is unclear. Germline lookup yields CDR1 SGHRS and CDR2 YFSETQ. Trimming removed 3 bases at V and 4 bases at J, with 10 bases between. This CDR3 is built from 14 residues. Written as DNA, the CDR3 is TGCGCCAGCAGCTCGTTGGCCTTCACCGGGGAGCTGTTTTTT. It yields the protein CASSSLAFTGELFF.

The V gene is TRBV4-2, the J gene TRBJ2-3; 14 bases fit TRBD2. Looked up from germline, CDR1 is LGHNA and CDR2 is YNFKEQ. J was trimmed by 5 bases and V by 0 bases; bases with no gene match: 7. The CDR3 consists of 18 residues. CDR3 sequence: CASSQEPTSGRARDTQYF. The CDR3 DNA reads TGTGCCAGCAGCCAAGAACCGACTAGCGGGAGGGCCAGAGATACGCAGTATTTT.

V and J are TRBV21-1 and TRBJ2-5; the table gives TRBD1 as D, unverified against the DNA. TRBV21-1 is marked as a pseudogene. The CDR3 is 14 residues long. The CDR3 nucleotides read TGTGCCAGCACCAAGACAGGGACATCAGAGACCCAGTACTTC. Translation: CASTKTGTSETQYF.

V gene TRBV4-1 combines with J gene TRBJ1-4; D perhaps matches TRBD1 (5 bases). The CDR3 totals 13 residues. Trimming pared 3 bases from V and 13 bases from J, leaving 15 bases between. Germline V lookup: CDR1 MGHRA, CDR2 YSYEKL. The chain's CDR3 is CASSQDRRGGLFF. CDR3 DNA sequence: TGCGCCAGCAGCCAGGACCGCCGCGGGGGACTGTTTTTT.

This chain links TRBV7-3 with TRBJ2-3; TRBD2 might be the D (5 bases). V was pared by 5 bases and J by 3 bases, with 9 bases between. The CDR3 length is 13 residues. Germline V gives CDR1 SGHTA, CDR2 FQGTGA. CDR3 in DNA: TGTGCCAGCAGCCTGGACTGGACAGATACGCAGTATTTT. It specifies CASSLDWTDTQYF.

The chain recombines TRBV4-1 with TRBJ1-2; D possibly corresponds to TRBD1 (5 bases). The CDR3 runs 15 residues. V lost 1 base and J lost 2, with 11 bases in between. The germline gives CDR1 MGHRA, CDR2 YSYEKL. The CDR3 nucleotides are TGCGCCAGCAGCCAAGTAGGGACGGCGAACTATGGCTACACCTTC. Translating gives CASSQVGTANYGYTF.

Only one count was recorded for this clone. This chain connects TRBV23-1 to TRBJ2-7, with TRBD2 matching over 7 bases. TRBV23-1 belongs to the ORF category, with a function that is uncertain. V lost 3 bases and J lost 2; bases outside the gene matches: 16. CDR3 length: 18 residues. CDR3 nucleotides: TGCGCCAGCAGTCACGACCGCTCATTAGCGGGCGCGACCTACGAGCAGTACTTC. It yields the protein CASSHDRSLAGATYEQYF.

The CDR3 DNA sequence: TGTGCCAGTTCCCTGACTAGACTGAACACTGAAGCTTTCTTT. Translated, it gives CASSLTRLNTEAFF. The chain is built from TRBV27 and TRBJ1-1; D gene unclear. Trimming removed 9 bases at V and 0 bases at J, with 14 bases between. Germline CDR1 reads MNHEY; CDR2 reads SMNVEV (reference sequence). The CDR3 contains 14 residues.

The rearrangement uses TRBV7-9 and TRBJ1-1, with a possible D match to TRBD1 (6 bases). Germline assignment: CDR1 SEHNR and CDR2 FQNEAQ (reference sequence). Trimming removed 1 base from V and 10 bases from J, with 19 bases in between. This CDR3 contains 15 residues. CDR3 amino acids: CASSLEEWVSRGAFF. CDR3 DNA sequence: TGTGCCAGCAGCTTAGAGGAATGGGTTAGCAGGGGAGCTTTCTTT. Full variable domain (missing parts from reference TRBV7-9 and TRBJ1-1): DTGVSQNPRHKITKRGQNVTFRCDPISEHNRLYWYRQTLGQGPEFLTYFQNEAQLEKSRLLSDRFSAERPKGSFSTLEIQRTEQGDSAMYLCASSLEEWVSRGAFFGQGTRLTVV.

As regards this clone: One junction end does not reproduce the germline sequence, and a read error may be involved. The CDR3 loop reads CASSAGTGGNEQYF. CDR3 DNA sequence: TGTGCTAGCAGCGCCGGGACAGGGGGCAACGAGCAGTACTTC. The chain recombines TRBV7-7 with TRBJ2-7; 12 bases match TRBD1. The CDR3 consists of 14 residues. The germline CDR1 and CDR2 sequences are SSHAT and FNYEAQ (reference sequence).

As concerns this clone: The junction and the germline gene differ at one end; a read error may be behind it. The chain links TRBV6-5 to TRBJ1-2, with TRBD1 matching 7 bases. CDR3 length equals 13 residues. CDR1 MNHEY and CDR2 SVGAGI come from the germline V gene. CDR3 sequence: CASSTGRQGLFVF. The CDR3, as DNA: TGTGCCAGCAGCACGGGGCGACAGGGATTATTCGTATTC.

Turning to this clone: An end of the junction does not agree with germline; a read error may underlie this. Within the sample, other DNA sequences also encode this same CDR3. The chain combines TRBV29-1 with TRBJ1-2; the match to TRBD1 covers 9 bases. The CDR3 runs 16 residues. Germline CDR1 is SQVTM and CDR2 is ANQGSEA. DNA of the CDR3: TGCAGCGTTGAAGGCTACAGGGGGCCCTCAACCTATGGCTACACTTTC. Encoded protein: CSVEGYRGPSTYGYTF.

The chain carries TRBV5-4 and TRBJ2-2; D unresolved. This CDR3 contains 14 residues. Germline lookup yields CDR1 SGHNT and CDR2 YYREEE (reference sequence). Trimming took off 0 bases at V and 1 base at J, with 4 bases between the two ends. CDR3 sequence: CASSLVQNTGELFF. In DNA, the CDR3 is TGTGCCAGCAGCTTGGTGCAGAACACCGGGGAGCTGTTTTTT.

This chain links TRBV7-2 with TRBJ2-1; D is ambiguous. This CDR3 has 13 residues. Germline V gives CDR1 SGHTA, CDR2 FQGNSA. The V end lost 1 base, the J end lost 10 bases, and 11 bases lay between the germline ends. The CDR3 coding sequence is TGTGCCAGCAGCTTAGTTACGGGTAGCGAGCAGTTCTTC. This gives the protein CASSLVTGSEQFF.

The rearrangement joins TRBV9 to TRBJ2-1, with 7 bases that match TRBD2. The germline gives CDR1 SGDLS, CDR2 YYNGEE. J lost 3 bases, V lost 3 bases, and 0 bases had no gene match. This CDR3 region has 13 residues. This CDR3 is CASSGDYYNEQFF. The CDR3 DNA reads TGTGCCAGCAGCGGGGACTACTACAATGAGCAGTTCTTC.

This chain uses TRBV27 with TRBJ2-7; the D call may be TRBD1 or TRBD2 (6 bases each). The CDR3 is 17 amino acids. V lost 5 bases and J lost 0, with 20 bases in between. The germline CDR1 and CDR2 sequences are MNHEY and SMNVEV (reference sequence). The CDR3 coding sequence is TGTGCCAGCAGTACCCACCGGGGGCGGGTGTCCTCCTACGAGCAGTACTTC. Amino acids: CASSTHRGRVSSYEQYF.

The V and J genes are TRBV2 and TRBJ1-2; the D is unclear. The CDR3 extends over 14 amino acids. Trimming left V 5 bases short and J 4 bases short, with 14 bases between. Germline V lookup: CDR1 SNHLY, CDR2 FYNNEI. The CDR3 here is CASSRAALSYGYTF. In DNA, the CDR3 is TGTGCCAGCAGTCGAGCGGCCCTTAGCTATGGCTACACCTTC.

The sample holds one count of this clone. The chain recombines TRBV19 with TRBJ2-3, with a possible D match to TRBD1 (5 bases). V dropped 6 bases and J dropped 1 base, with 17 bases sitting between them. The CDR3 runs to 16 residues. The germline V gene has CDR1 LNHDA and CDR2 SQIVND (reference sequence). CDR3 nucleotide sequence: TGTGCCAGTAGGACCCTCTTTGGGGCGGGCACAGATACGCAGTATTTT. This codes for CASRTLFGAGTDTQYF. Full variable domain (rest looked up from reference TRBV19 and TRBJ2-3): DGGITQSPKYLFRKEGQNVTLSCEQNLNHDAMYWYRQDPGQGLRLIYYSQIVNDFQKGDIAEGYSVSREKKESFPLTVTSAQKNPTAFYLCASRTLFGAGTDTQYFGPGTRLTVL.